The present entry profiles one TCR beta chain with its context. Its antigen remains unidentified. Amplification used 60 Vbeta primers and 13 Jbeta primers. Original data processing: As a later analysis found, there were 70 million to 90 million unique TCR beta chains, of which roughly 11 million were shared. Sequencing was performed with immunoSEQ multiplex PCR; in TCRdb, only in-frame clones are kept and a portion is missing. That table gives V, J and clone size, and the DNA gave D and trimming. The sample includes some 130,000 clones, around 80% of them seen just once. The data belong to a study of cytomegalovirus exposure and HLA in healthy donors. The overall study: The Caucasian-associated ancestry cluster contained about four fifths of the approximately 410 genotyped donors.

General study points: Investigators reported 150 to 200 TCR beta chains as tied to cytomegalovirus.

The CDR3 totals 12 residues. Germline V gene sequence: CDR1 LNHDA, CDR2 SQIVND (reference sequence). V was trimmed by 2 bases and J by 11 bases, leaving 12 bases between them. This chain uses TRBV19 with TRBJ1-1; D remains ambiguous. The clonotype was recovered from a woman aged 45 to 65 in good health and CMV-seropositive. The sequenced sample was PBMCs. CDR3 amino acids: CASSISPNAAFF. The CDR3 coding sequence is TGTGCCAGTAGTATATCGCCTAACGCGGCTTTCTTT.